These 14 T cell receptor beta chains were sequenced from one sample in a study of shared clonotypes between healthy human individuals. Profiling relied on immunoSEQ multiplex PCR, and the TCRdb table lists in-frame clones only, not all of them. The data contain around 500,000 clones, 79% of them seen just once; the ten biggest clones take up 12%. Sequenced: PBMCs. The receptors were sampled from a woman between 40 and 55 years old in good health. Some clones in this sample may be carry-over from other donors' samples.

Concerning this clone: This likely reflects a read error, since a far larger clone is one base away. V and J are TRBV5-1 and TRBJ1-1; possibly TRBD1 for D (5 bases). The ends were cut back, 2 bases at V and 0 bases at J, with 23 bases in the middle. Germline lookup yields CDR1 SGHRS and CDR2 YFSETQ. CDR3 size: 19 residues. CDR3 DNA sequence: TGCGCCAGCAGCTTCTGGCCGGTAGACTCGACAGATTTGAACACTGAAGCTTTCTTT. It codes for CASSFWPVDSTDLNTEAFF.

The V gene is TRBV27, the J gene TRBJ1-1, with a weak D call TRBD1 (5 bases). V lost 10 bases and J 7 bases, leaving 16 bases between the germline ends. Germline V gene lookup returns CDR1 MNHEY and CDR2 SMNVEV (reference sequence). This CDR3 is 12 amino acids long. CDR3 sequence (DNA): TGTGCCACCCGAACCCAGGGACGTGAAGCTTTCTTT. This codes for CATRTQGREAFF.

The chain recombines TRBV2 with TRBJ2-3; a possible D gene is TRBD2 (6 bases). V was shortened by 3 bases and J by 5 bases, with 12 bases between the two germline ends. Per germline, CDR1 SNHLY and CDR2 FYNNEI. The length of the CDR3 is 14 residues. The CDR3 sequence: CASSDRGSIDTQYF. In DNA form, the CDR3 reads TGTGCCAGCAGTGATCGGGGGTCCATAGATACGCAGTATTTT.

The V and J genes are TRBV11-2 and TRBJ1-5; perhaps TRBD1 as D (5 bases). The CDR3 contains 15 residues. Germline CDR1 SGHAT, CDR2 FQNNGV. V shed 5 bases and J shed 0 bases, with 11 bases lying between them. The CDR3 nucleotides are TGTGCCAGCAGCCCCGACAGTAATAGCAATCAGCCCCAGCATTTT. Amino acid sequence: CASSPDSNSNQPQHF.

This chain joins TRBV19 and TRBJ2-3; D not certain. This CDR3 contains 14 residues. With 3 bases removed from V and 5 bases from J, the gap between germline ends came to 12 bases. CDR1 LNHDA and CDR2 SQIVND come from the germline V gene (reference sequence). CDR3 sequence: CASSISSDLDTQYF. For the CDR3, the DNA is TGTGCCAGTAGTATCTCCTCGGACCTAGATACGCAGTATTTT.

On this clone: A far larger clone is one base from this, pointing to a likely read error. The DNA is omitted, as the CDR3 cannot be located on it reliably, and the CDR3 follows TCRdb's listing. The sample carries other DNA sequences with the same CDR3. This chain's CDR3 is CASSNSVGEGTF. V gene TRBV28 combines with J gene TRBJ1-2. In germline, CDR1 is MDHEN, CDR2 SYDVKM. The CDR3 spans 12 residues, counting both ends.

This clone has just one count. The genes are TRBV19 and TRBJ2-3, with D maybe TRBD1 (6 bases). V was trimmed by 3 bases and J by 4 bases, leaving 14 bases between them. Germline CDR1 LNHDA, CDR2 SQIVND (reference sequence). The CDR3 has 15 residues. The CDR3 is CASSIPIQGPDTQYF. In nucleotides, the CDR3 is TGTGCCAGTAGTATTCCCATCCAGGGGCCAGATACGCAGTATTTT.

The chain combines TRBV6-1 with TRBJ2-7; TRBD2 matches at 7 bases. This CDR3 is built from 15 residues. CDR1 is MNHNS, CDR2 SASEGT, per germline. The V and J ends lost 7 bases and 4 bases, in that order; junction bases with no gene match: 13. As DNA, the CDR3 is TGTGCCAGCACCAGGTCTGGCGGGAGTTTTTACGAGCAGTACTTC. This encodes CASTRSGGSFYEQYF.

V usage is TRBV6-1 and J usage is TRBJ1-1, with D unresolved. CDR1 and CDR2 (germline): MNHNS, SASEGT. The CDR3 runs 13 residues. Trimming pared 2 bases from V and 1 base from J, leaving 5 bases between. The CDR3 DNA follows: TGTGCCAGCAGTGAAACAGAGAACACTGAAGCTTTCTTT. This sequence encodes CASSETENTEAFF.

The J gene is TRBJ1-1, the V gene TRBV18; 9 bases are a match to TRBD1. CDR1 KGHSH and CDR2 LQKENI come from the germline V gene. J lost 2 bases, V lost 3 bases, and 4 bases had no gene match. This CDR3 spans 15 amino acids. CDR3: CASSPSTGGNTEAFF. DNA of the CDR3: TGTGCCAGCTCACCTTCGACAGGGGGAAACACTGAAGCTTTCTTT.

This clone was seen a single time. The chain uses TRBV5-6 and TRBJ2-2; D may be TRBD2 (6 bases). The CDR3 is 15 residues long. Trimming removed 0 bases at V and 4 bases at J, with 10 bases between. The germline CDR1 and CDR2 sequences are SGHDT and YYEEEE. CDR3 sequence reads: CASSLGGMGTGELFF. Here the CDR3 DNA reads TGTGCCAGCAGCTTGGGCGGGATGGGCACCGGGGAGCTGTTTTTT.

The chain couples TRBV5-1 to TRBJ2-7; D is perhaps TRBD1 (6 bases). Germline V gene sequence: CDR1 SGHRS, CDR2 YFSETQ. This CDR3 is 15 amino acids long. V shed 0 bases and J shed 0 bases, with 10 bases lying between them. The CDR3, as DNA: TGCGCCAGCAGCTTGGACCAGGGGACCTCCTACGAGCAGTACTTC. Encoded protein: CASSLDQGTSYEQYF.

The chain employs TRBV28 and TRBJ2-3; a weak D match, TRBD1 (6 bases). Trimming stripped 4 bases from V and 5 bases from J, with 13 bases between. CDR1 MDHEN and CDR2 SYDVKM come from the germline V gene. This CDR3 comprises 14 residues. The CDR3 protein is CASSSSGDRDTQYF. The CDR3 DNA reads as TGTGCCAGCAGTTCCTCAGGGGATCGAGATACGCAGTATTTT.

CDR3 sequence (DNA): TGTGCCAGCAGTTTACGCGGCGGGAGGGGACACTCCTACGAGCAGTACTTC. Protein: CASSLRGGRGHSYEQYF. The chain has TRBV27 and TRBJ2-7; 9 bases fit TRBD2. The CDR3 contains 17 residues. Per germline, CDR1 MNHEY and CDR2 SMNVEV (reference sequence). V lost 2 bases, J lost 0 bases, and 8 bases stayed unmatched.